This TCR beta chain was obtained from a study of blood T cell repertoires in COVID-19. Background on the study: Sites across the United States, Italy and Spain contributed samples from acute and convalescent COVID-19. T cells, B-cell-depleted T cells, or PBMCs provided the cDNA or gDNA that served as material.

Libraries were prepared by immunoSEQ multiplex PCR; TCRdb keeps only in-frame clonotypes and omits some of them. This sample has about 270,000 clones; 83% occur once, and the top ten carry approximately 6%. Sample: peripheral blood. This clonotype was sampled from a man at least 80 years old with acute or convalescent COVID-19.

This chain's CDR3 is CSVRTGTGQFF. The CDR3 DNA reads as TGCAGCGTGCGTACAGGGACGGGGCAGTTCTTC. This chain links TRBV29-1 with TRBJ2-1; TRBD1 is a possible D gene (6 bases). CDR3 length: 11 amino acids. Deletions cut 6 bases from V and 12 bases from J, with 15 bases between. The germline V gene encodes CDR1 SQVTM and CDR2 ANQGSEA.